Following are 10 T cell receptor beta chains from one sample sequenced in a study of blood T cell repertoires in COVID-19. Method: immunoSEQ multiplex PCR; TCRdb's copy keeps in-frame clones and lacks some. The table records about 40,000 clones, roughly 83% of them present only once. Sequencing was performed on peripheral blood. The receptor set was obtained from a woman aged 55 to 70 with acute or convalescent COVID-19.

This clone was recorded only once. The chain combines TRBV6-6 with TRBJ2-1; D gene unclear. Looked up from germline, CDR1 is MNHNY and CDR2 is SVGAGI (reference sequence). The CDR3 contains 16 residues. Trimming took 2 bases from V and 0 from J, leaving 11 bases between them. In nucleotides, the CDR3 is TGTGCCAGCAGTTACGGAGCGCTGAGCTCCTACAATGAGCAGTTCTTC. Protein product: CASSYGALSSYNEQFF.

The rearrangement uses TRBV2 and TRBJ1-2; tentative D call: TRBD1 (6 bases). CDR3 length: 13 amino acids. V was shortened by 11 bases and J by 0 bases, with 13 bases between the two germline ends. The germline gives CDR1 SNHLY, CDR2 FYNNEI. CDR3 sequence: CAGRTAANYGYTF. The CDR3 DNA is TGTGCCGGAAGGACAGCAGCTAACTATGGCTACACCTTC.

This chain uses TRBV7-2 with TRBJ2-5; the D gene is possibly TRBD1 (5 bases). Germline CDR1 is SGHTA and CDR2 is FQGNSA. V lost 0 bases, J lost 1 base, and 9 bases lay in between. The CDR3 has 15 residues. Here the CDR3 reads CASSLAWGSQETQYF. CDR3 in DNA: TGTGCCAGCAGCTTAGCGTGGGGCAGCCAAGAGACCCAGTACTTC.

V gene TRBV11-3 combines with J gene TRBJ2-1; 11 nucleotides match TRBD2. From germline, CDR1 is SGHNT and CDR2 YENEEA. This CDR3 has 21 residues. The V segment lost 0 bases and the J segment 1 base; nucleotides outside the gene matches: 14. CDR3 in DNA: TGTGCCAGCAGCTTAGACCGCGGGCGTAGCGGGAGGGCCCAATCCTACAATGAGCAGTTCTTC. It yields the protein CASSLDRGRSGRAQSYNEQFF.

The gene calls are TRBV18 and TRBJ1-1; 8 nucleotides agree with TRBD1. CDR3 size: 13 residues. CDR1 is KGHSH, CDR2 LQKENI, per germline. The trim removed 4 bases at V and 6 bases at J, leaving 4 bases unmatched. The CDR3, as DNA: TGTGCCAGCTCACTGGACAGGGAAGCTGAAGCTTTCTTT. Amino acid sequence: CASSLDREAEAFF.

The J gene is TRBJ2-3, the V gene TRBV12-5, with 15 bases identical to TRBD2. The CDR3 spans 16 residues. V trimming: 5 bases; J trimming: 5 bases; junction bases outside the gene matches: 5. Germline loops: CDR1 LGHNT, CDR2 FRNRAP. The CDR3 DNA sequence: TGTGCTAGTGGTGCGGGACTAGCGGGAGGTGTAGATACGCAGTATTTT. It is translated as CASGAGLAGGVDTQYF.

This sequence joins TRBV6-5 and TRBJ2-2; 9 bases match TRBD1. The CDR3 extends over 15 amino acids. V trimming: 5 bases; J trimming: 1 base; junction bases outside the gene matches: 2. Germline V gene lookup returns CDR1 MNHEY and CDR2 SVGAGI. CDR3 nucleotide sequence: TGTGCCAGCAGTACAGGGGGCGGGAACACCGGGGAGCTGTTTTTT. It is translated as CASSTGGGNTGELFF.

The chain employs TRBV7-2 and TRBJ2-6; maybe TRBD2 (5 bases). Trimming removed 5 bases from V and 2 bases from J, with 13 bases in between. Germline assignment: CDR1 SGHTA and CDR2 FQGNSA. This CDR3 has 16 amino acids. CDR3 loop: CASSPAVRAGANVLTF. The CDR3 DNA reads TGTGCCAGCAGCCCCGCCGTGAGGGCTGGGGCCAACGTCCTGACTTTC.

The chain combines TRBV20-1 with TRBJ1-1, with D unclear. Deletions cut 5 bases from V and 6 bases from J, with 10 bases between. The CDR3 extends over 11 amino acids. Per the germline V gene, CDR1 is DFQATT and CDR2 is SNEGSKA (reference sequence). Written as DNA, the CDR3 is TGCAGTGCTTCACGGTCCGCTGAAGCTTTCTTT. It yields the protein CSASRSAEAFF.

The chain carries TRBV7-3 and TRBJ2-6; 8 nucleotides align to TRBD1. The CDR3 sequence is 17 residues long. CDR1 is SGHTA and CDR2 is FQGTGA in the germline V gene. V was pared by 5 bases and J by 1 base, with 7 bases of the junction left unmatched. CDR3 amino acids: CASSRGQGLSGANVLTF. The DNA for the CDR3 is TGTGCCAGCAGCCGTGGACAGGGTTTGTCTGGGGCCAACGTCCTGACTTTC. Filled out from reference TRBV7-3 and TRBJ2-6, the complete variable domain reads GAGVSQTPSNKVTEKGKYVELRCDPISGHTALYWYRQSLGQGPEFLIYFQGTGAADDSGLPNDRFFAVRPEGSVSTLKIQRTERGDSAVYLCASSRGQGLSGANVLTFGAGSRLTVL.